The TCR beta chain described here comes from a study of blood T cell repertoires in COVID-19. The germline CDR1 and CDR2 sequences are SGHNT and YYREEE (reference sequence). Trimming cost V 4 bases and J 6 bases, with 16 bases left between them. CDR3 length: 15 amino acids. The protocol was immunoSEQ multiplex PCR, while the TCRdb copy is restricted to in-frame clones and leaves out a portion. The table includes 150,000 to 200,000 clones, roughly 90% detected once. The participants were between roughly 18 and 89 years old and came from some 23 US areas. Material: PBMCs or T cells enriched from blood (not recorded which). The chain uses TRBV5-4 and TRBJ1-4; the D gene is possibly TRBD1 (5 bases). This TCR was recovered from a human donor with acute COVID-19. The donor label of this sample is uncertain. The CDR3 DNA reads as TGTGCCAGCAGCGCCCCAGGGTTATCCGATGAAAAACTGTTTTTT. Its translation is CASSAPGLSDEKLFF.